This T cell receptor (beta chain) was retrieved from a study of cytomegalovirus exposure and HLA in healthy donors. The germline V and J ends were trimmed by 6 bases and 1 base, with 19 bases remaining between them. CDR3 length equals 16 residues. CDR1 is MDHEN and CDR2 is SYDVKM in the germline V gene. Sequenced by immunoSEQ multiplex PCR; TCRdb stores in-frame clones only, minus some. This repertoire shows some 150,000 clones, 94% found once; its top ten account for less than 2%. The TCR comes from a man younger than 35 in good health and CMV-seropositive. The J gene is TRBJ2-7, the V gene TRBV28, with D perhaps TRBD1 (6 bases). Specimen: PBMCs. The DNA for the CDR3 is TGTGCCAGCAGCCTGAACAGGGCCCTCCCTTCCTACGAGCAGTACTTC. It codes for CASSLNRALPSYEQYF. The variable domain in full, with the rest retrieved from reference TRBV28 and TRBJ2-7, is DVKVTQSSRYLVKRTGEKVFLECVQDMDHENMFWYRQDPGLGLRLIYFSYDVKMKEKGDIPEGYSVSREKKERFSLILESASTNQTSMYLCASSLNRALPSYEQYFGPGTRLTVT.